This T cell receptor beta chain was found in a study of T cell repertoires in cytomegalovirus infection. Regarding the study as a whole: Clonotype analysis showed dominance of the ex vivo response by HLA-C-restricted CMV-specific TCR beta clonotypes. Pooled public TCR beta family frequency picked out CMV carriers with the relevant HLA.

MiXCR, run by TCRdb on the reads, gives a single entry per CDR3 protein. The table shows approximately 500,000 distinct CDR3 sequences, with more than 15% occurring only once. This clonotype was counted many times. As yet, its antigen is unknown. After removal of 9 bases from V and 5 bases from J, the junction contained 10 bases not matched to a gene. The CDR3 length is 15 residues. Per the germline V gene, CDR1 is SGHNT and CDR2 is YYREEE (reference sequence). This chain links TRBV5-4 with TRBJ2-7; 14 bases map to TRBD2. This receptor was taken from a human donor in good health (CMV status not recorded). Some clones in this sample may be carry-over from other donors' samples. Sequenced material: CD8+ T cells from PBMCs. CDR3 DNA sequence: TGTGCCACTACGTATGGGACTAGCGGGAGCAACGAGCAGTACTTC. It codes for CATTYGTSGSNEQYF.